The 30 T cell receptor beta chains presented below share a single source sample, sequenced in a study of blood T cell repertoires in COVID-19. This table comes from immunoSEQ multiplex PCR, and its TCRdb copy is limited to in-frame clones, with some not included. The data show 120,000 or so clones, around four fifths seen once. Sequenced sample: peripheral blood. These receptors all stem from a man in his fifties or sixties with acute or convalescent COVID-19.

J is TRBJ1-4 and V is TRBV3-1 (or the pseudogene TRBV3-2); D is unresolved. The CDR3 is made up of 11 amino acids. Germline loops: CDR1 LGHDT, CDR2 YNNKEL (reference sequence). The V and J ends lost 3 bases and 7 bases respectively, with 3 bases between them. DNA of the CDR3: TGTGCCAGCAGCCATAGTGAAAAACTGTTTTTT. It specifies CASSHSEKLFF.

A single count supports this clone. CDR3 amino acids: CASSDLTGYGYTF. The DNA of the CDR3 is TGTGCCAGCAGTGACCTGACAGGGTATGGCTACACCTTC. V usage is TRBV25-1 and J usage is TRBJ1-2; 7 bases agree with TRBD1. V dropped 3 bases and J dropped 5; count of bases not matched to a gene: 3. CDR1 and CDR2 (germline): MGHDK, SYGVNS. The CDR3 spans 13 residues.

V gene TRBV5-6 combines with J gene TRBJ2-7; unclear D gene. Trimming shortened V by 2 bases and J by 3 bases, and 18 bases separated the two germline ends. The CDR3 length is 16 residues. Per germline, CDR1 SGHDT and CDR2 YYEEEE. The CDR3 bases are TGTGCCAGCAGCTTTGGCGTCGCACCGAGGAACTACGAGCAGTACTTC. Its translation is CASSFGVAPRNYEQYF.

V and J are TRBV6-5 and TRBJ2-3; D unresolved. Trimming cost V 4 bases and J 2 bases, with 10 bases left between them. Germline V lookup: CDR1 MNHEY, CDR2 SVGAGI. This CDR3 comprises 14 residues. CDR3 nucleotide sequence: TGTGCCAGCAGTTTACAGAAATCCACAGATACGCAGTATTTT. Translated, it gives CASSLQKSTDTQYF.

The chain couples TRBV5-1 to TRBJ1-1; 9 positions agree with TRBD1. The CDR3 totals 15 residues. The ends lost 0 bases at V and 6 bases at J; junction bases unmatched: 6. The germline gives CDR1 SGHRS, CDR2 YFSETQ. The CDR3 bases are TGCGCCAGCAGCTTGGCCGGACAGGGGTTGGCTGAAGCTTTCTTT. It translates to CASSLAGQGLAEAFF. The entire variable domain, with the rest obtained from reference TRBV5-1 and TRBJ1-1, is as follows: KAGVTQTPRYLIKTRGQQVTLSCSPISGHRSVSWYQQTPGQGLQFLFEYFSETQRNKGNFPGRFSGRQFSNSRSEMNVSTLELGDSALYLCASSLAGQGLAEAFFGQGTRLTVV.

The gene calls are TRBV15 and TRBJ1-5; no firm D call. The germline V gene has CDR1 LNHNV and CDR2 YYDKDF (reference sequence). V was trimmed by 1 base and J by 5 bases, leaving 9 bases between them. CDR3 size: 14 residues. CDR3 protein: CATSRGGAYQPQHF. CDR3 in DNA: TGTGCCACCAGCAGAGGGGGAGCTTATCAGCCCCAGCATTTT.

This sequence joins TRBV27 and TRBJ2-1; 10 positions match TRBD2. The length of the CDR3 is 15 residues. Germline CDR1 reads MNHEY; CDR2 reads SMNVEV (reference sequence). Trimming at V came to 8 bases and at J to 4 bases, leaving 8 bases not matched to a gene. CDR3 loop: CASALLAGKYNEQFF. The DNA for the CDR3 is TGTGCCAGCGCCTTACTAGCGGGAAAATACAATGAGCAGTTCTTC.

The chain joins TRBV30 to TRBJ2-3; 8 nucleotides match TRBD2. Germline V gene lookup returns CDR1 GTSNPN and CDR2 SVGIG (reference sequence). Trimming cost V 1 base and J 5 bases; bases outside gene matches: 5. CDR3 length: 14 residues. Here the CDR3 DNA reads TGTGCCTGGAGTGGGACTAGCACCGTAGATACGCAGTATTTT. Translating gives CAWSGTSTVDTQYF.

The chain couples TRBV6-1 to TRBJ1-5; no definite D call. V lost 2 bases and J 2 bases, leaving 13 bases between the germline ends. Germline loops: CDR1 MNHNS, CDR2 SASEGT. This CDR3 contains 16 residues. CDR3: CASSERHSAGNQPQHF. DNA for the CDR3: TGTGCCAGCAGTGAACGGCACTCGGCGGGCAATCAGCCCCAGCATTTT.

J is TRBJ2-7 and V is TRBV7-9, with D unclear. V lost 1 base and J lost 4, with 5 bases in between. This CDR3 contains 12 residues. Germline V gene sequence: CDR1 SEHNR, CDR2 FQNEAQ (reference sequence). The CDR3 here is CASSLEQYEQYF. In DNA form, the CDR3 reads TGTGCCAGCAGCTTAGAACAGTACGAGCAGTACTTC.

This clone came up once. The sample contains more than one DNA sequence encoding this CDR3. The V gene is TRBV29-1, the J gene TRBJ2-1; the D is unclear. The CDR3 has 12 amino acids. V lost 4 bases and J 3 bases, leaving 7 bases between the germline ends. Per the germline V gene, CDR1 is SQVTM and CDR2 is ANQGSEA. The CDR3 DNA sequence: TGCAGCGTTGGGCAGGTCTACAATGAGCAGTTCTTC. As protein: CSVGQVYNEQFF.

DNA of the CDR3: TGTGCCAGCAGCGTAGCCGGGACTAGTTGGGGGGAGCTGTTTTTT. This sequence encodes CASSVAGTSWGELFF. The chain uses TRBV9 and TRBJ2-2; the match to TRBD2 covers 8 bases. CDR1 and CDR2 (germline): SGDLS, YYNGEE. The CDR3 is 15 amino acids. Trimming cost V 0 bases and J 8 bases; bases outside gene matches: 6.

This chain links TRBV10-3 with TRBJ2-7; 10 bases are a match to TRBD2. The J segment lost 0 bases and the V segment lost 10 bases, leaving 0 bases of the junction unmatched. CDR1 and CDR2 from the germline V gene are ENHRY and SYGVKD. The CDR3 sequence is 12 residues long. Here the CDR3 DNA reads TGTGCCACTAGCGGGAGCTCCTACGAGCAGTACTTC. Protein product: CATSGSSYEQYF.

The chain combines TRBV2 with TRBJ2-1; possible D gene TRBD1, 5 bases. In germline, CDR1 is SNHLY, CDR2 FYNNEI. Trimming removed 1 base from V and 7 bases from J, with 11 bases in between. The CDR3 totals 14 residues. Written as DNA, the CDR3 is TGTGCCAGCAGTGAAGGTGGCCCAGGGAATGAGCAGTTCTTC. Translated: CASSEGGPGNEQFF.

The V and J genes are TRBV2 and TRBJ2-5; TRBD2 aligns across 9 bases. The junction had 6 bases not matched to a gene; V was cut back by 3 bases and J by 4 bases. Germline V lookup: CDR1 SNHLY, CDR2 FYNNEI. The CDR3 length is 15 residues. Written as DNA, the CDR3 is TGTGCCAGCAGTGAGAGTCTAGCGGGAACAGAGACCCAGTACTTC. The encoded protein is CASSESLAGTETQYF.

The V call is TRBV7-2, the J call TRBJ1-5; D perhaps matches TRBD1 (5 bases). The length of the CDR3 is 17 residues. V lost 3 bases, J lost 0 bases, and 15 bases lay in between. Germline V gene sequence: CDR1 SGHTA, CDR2 FQGNSA. The DNA of the CDR3 is TGTGCCAGCAGCTTCCAGTCAGGGCCCAGTAGCAATCAGCCCCAGCATTTT. It specifies CASSFQSGPSSNQPQHF.

This clone was seen at least ten times. This sequence joins TRBV30 and TRBJ2-7, with 7 bases matching TRBD1. Per germline, CDR1 GTSNPN and CDR2 SVGIG (reference sequence). The CDR3 spans 15 residues. V gave up 3 bases and J gave up 2 bases; unmatched junction bases: 10. The CDR3 region is CAWSSFRDRPYEQYF. The CDR3, as DNA: TGTGCCTGGAGCTCCTTCCGGGACAGACCCTACGAGCAGTACTTC.

This chain links TRBV6-1 with TRBJ2-1, with D unresolved. Germline CDR1 MNHNS, CDR2 SASEGT. Trimming took 1 base from V and 7 from J, leaving 8 bases between them. The CDR3 is 13 residues long. The CDR3 sequence is CASSEVRRNEQFF. In nucleotides, the CDR3 is TGTGCCAGCAGTGAAGTCCGCCGGAATGAGCAGTTCTTC.

This chain links TRBV9 with TRBJ2-1; a weak D match, TRBD2 (6 bases). Germline V gene data show CDR1 as SGDLS and CDR2 as YYNGEE. V shed 3 bases and J shed 0 bases, with 13 bases lying between them. The CDR3 sequence is 16 residues long. CDR3 DNA: TGTGCCAGCAGCGAGGACTTGGGGGGCTCCTACAATGAGCAGTTCTTC. It encodes CASSEDLGGSYNEQFF.

The chain is built from TRBV28 and TRBJ1-5, with D possibly matching TRBD1 (6 bases). This CDR3 has 14 residues. Germline V gene lookup returns CDR1 MDHEN and CDR2 SYDVKM. With 5 bases removed from V and 5 bases from J, the gap between germline ends came to 13 bases. CDR3 loop: CASSQMGAYQPQHF. The CDR3 bases are TGTGCCAGCAGTCAAATGGGGGCGTATCAGCCCCAGCATTTT.

The rearrangement links TRBV7-3 to TRBJ2-1; 9 bases map to TRBD1. The V and J ends lost 5 bases and 9 bases, in that order; junction bases with no gene match: 8. In germline, CDR1 is SGHTA, CDR2 FQGTGA. This CDR3 is 14 amino acids long. CDR3 region: CASSRDRERGEQFF. The CDR3 DNA sequence: TGTGCCAGCAGCCGGGACAGGGAAAGGGGTGAGCAGTTCTTC. Full variable domain (outside the CDR3, taken from reference TRBV7-3 and TRBJ2-1): GAGVSQTPSNKVTEKGKYVELRCDPISGHTALYWYRQSLGQGPEFLIYFQGTGAADDSGLPNDRFFAVRPEGSVSTLKIQRTERGDSAVYLCASSRDRERGEQFFGPGTRLTVL.

The chain combines TRBV7-3 with TRBJ2-1; 7 bases agree with TRBD2. J lost 4 bases, V lost 4 bases, and 4 bases had no gene match. The germline CDR1 and CDR2 sequences are SGHTA and FQGTGA. The CDR3 runs to 14 residues. The CDR3 reads CASSSSGAYNEQFF. The CDR3 DNA is TGTGCCAGCAGCTCGAGCGGGGCATACAATGAGCAGTTCTTC.

The chain uses TRBV7-9 and TRBJ2-2, with D unclear. The germline V and J ends were trimmed by 10 bases and 7 bases, with 7 bases remaining between them. Germline V gene sequence: CDR1 SEHNR, CDR2 FQNEAQ (reference sequence). This CDR3 contains 10 residues. The CDR3 DNA follows: TGTGCCACTGAGGTCGGGGAGCTGTTTTTT. It translates to CATEVGELFF. The full variable domain, its missing parts supplied by reference TRBV7-9 and TRBJ2-2, is DTGVSQNPRHKITKRGQNVTFRCDPISEHNRLYWYRQTLGQGPEFLTYFQNEAQLEKSRLLSDRFSAERPKGSFSTLEIQRTEQGDSAMYLCATEVGELFFGEGSRLTVL.

V usage is TRBV4-1 and J usage is TRBJ1-1; 9 bases map to TRBD1. Trimming took 1 base from V and 5 from J; bases not matched to a gene: 5. The germline V gene encodes CDR1 MGHRA and CDR2 YSYEKL. The CDR3 loop spans 15 amino acids. The CDR3 region is CASSQAHRGRTEAFF. DNA of the CDR3: TGCGCCAGCAGCCAAGCCCACAGGGGGCGGACTGAAGCTTTCTTT.

This clone was detected only once. The chain carries TRBV11-1 and TRBJ1-2; D is perhaps TRBD1 (5 bases). Germline CDR1 and CDR2: SGHAT and FQDESV (reference sequence). V was cut by 0 bases and J by 10 bases, with 15 bases left in between. The CDR3 contains 14 residues. This CDR3 reads CASSLASGYGAYTF. The CDR3 DNA is TGTGCCAGCAGCTTAGCCTCCGGTTATGGGGCCTACACCTTC.

The gene calls are TRBV27 and TRBJ2-2; TRBD2 matches at 10 bases. Germline loops: CDR1 MNHEY, CDR2 SMNVEV (reference sequence). The CDR3 spans 18 residues. V gave up 2 bases and J gave up 6 bases; unmatched junction bases: 12. DNA for the CDR3: TGTGCCAGCAGTTTAGGGGTCCTAGCGGGAGTTGGGGCCGGGGAGCTGTTTTTT. Translated: CASSLGVLAGVGAGELFF.

Remarks on this clone: Additional DNA sequences in this sample encode the identical CDR3. The chain joins TRBV11-2 to TRBJ2-7; 7 bases line up with TRBD1. This CDR3 has 14 residues. The germline gives CDR1 SGHAT, CDR2 FQNNGV. The V gene end was trimmed by 5 bases and the J gene end by 2 bases; junction bases not matched to a gene: 6. CDR3: CASSLTGATYEQYF. The CDR3, as DNA: TGTGCCAGCAGCCTCACAGGGGCCACCTACGAGCAGTACTTC.

The rearrangement uses TRBV7-9 and TRBJ1-1; perhaps TRBD1 as D (5 bases). Trimming stripped 1 base from V and 3 bases from J, with 9 bases between. The CDR3 consists of 14 residues. Looked up from germline, CDR1 is SEHNR and CDR2 is FQNEAQ (reference sequence). CDR3 loop: CASSLDQGYTEAFF. DNA for the CDR3: TGTGCCAGCAGCTTAGATCAGGGATACACTGAAGCTTTCTTT.

This chain joins TRBV30 and TRBJ1-1; TRBD1 might be the D (5 bases). Germline assignment: CDR1 GTSNPN and CDR2 SVGIG (reference sequence). Trimming took 2 bases from V and 9 from J, leaving 13 bases between them. There are 12 residues in the CDR3. The CDR3 spells CAWSPTTEKAFF. CDR3 coding DNA: TGTGCCTGGAGTCCCACGACAGAGAAAGCTTTCTTT.

This clone has just one count. CDR3 nucleotide sequence: TGTGCCTGCCGGGACAGGAACTATGGCTACACCTTC. Encoded protein: CACRDRNYGYTF. The J gene is TRBJ1-2, the V gene TRBV30; 8 bases align to TRBD1. The CDR3 spans 12 residues. Trimming took 6 bases from V and 2 from J; bases not matched to a gene: 2. Per the germline V gene, CDR1 is GTSNPN and CDR2 is SVGIG (reference sequence).